These 3 T cell receptor beta chains originate from one sample sequenced in a study of early T cells in non-severe SARS-CoV-2 infection. TCRdb reprocessed the 5' RACE reads via MiXCR and lists one record per CDR3 protein. Here the sample spans approximately 39,000 distinct CDR3 sequences, 9.9% being singletons. The sequenced material came from whole blood. The receptors originated from an adult who was a healthcare worker with PCR-confirmed SARS-CoV-2 infection or an uninfected control (not recorded which).

This clonotype was found many times. The gene calls are TRBV7-6 and TRBJ1-1; D is uncertain. The CDR3 sequence is 15 residues long. Germline assignment: CDR1 SGHVS and CDR2 FNYEAQ. Trimming left V 1 base short and J 8 bases short, with 17 bases between. The CDR3 protein is CASSLVQQKSREAFF. The CDR3 DNA follows: TGTGCCAGCAGCTTAGTACAGCAGAAGTCGAGGGAAGCTTTCTTT.

This clonotype was observed a handful of times. The chain has TRBV7-9 and TRBJ2-6, with unresolved D. Germline V gene data show CDR1 as SEHNR and CDR2 as FQNEAQ (reference sequence). The V end was cut by 2 bases, the J end by 0 bases, with 5 bases between. This CDR3 has 15 amino acids. This CDR3 reads CASSLTGSGANVLTF. The CDR3, as DNA: TGTGCCAGCAGCTTAACGGGCTCTGGGGCCAACGTCCTGACTTTC.

The chain recombines TRBV4-3 with TRBJ1-1; no reliable D call. Between the trimmed V and J ends, which lost 8 bases and 0 bases, there was a span of 7 bases. CDR1 is LGHNA and CDR2 is YSLEER in the germline V gene. The CDR3 spans 12 residues. CDR3 DNA sequence: TGCGCCAGCGGGTCAGTGAACACTGAAGCTTTCTTT. This gives the protein CASGSVNTEAFF.